This record covers a single T cell receptor beta chain. The antigen is not known. The data derive from a study of cytomegalovirus exposure and HLA in healthy donors. Study-wide findings and caveats: Reportedly, a later analysis found an Asian-associated ancestry cluster had fewer N-insertions than the approximately 670-donor mean. Immune exposure was documented only through CMV serostatus.

Use of 60 Vbeta and 13 Jbeta primers characterized the PCR. The data were produced by immunoSEQ multiplex PCR, yet TCRdb's version contains in-frame clones alone and is incomplete. This table lists 95,000 to 110,000 clones. Germline V gene data show CDR1 as SGHAT and CDR2 as FQNNGV. The CDR3 has 18 amino acids. Unmatched junction bases numbered 5, after V lost 3 bases and J lost 0 bases. Material for sequencing was PBMCs. This TCR was sampled from a man between 40 and 49 years old in good health and CMV-seronegative. V and J are TRBV11-2 and TRBJ2-2; 12 bases fit TRBD2. The CDR3 here is CASSFRLAGATNTGELFF. The CDR3 region has the DNA TGTGCCAGCAGCTTTAGACTAGCGGGGGCAACGAACACCGGGGAGCTGTTTTTT.